This T cell receptor beta chain was sequenced during a study of T cells in Graves' hyperthyroidism and ophthalmopathy. Using RNA transcripts as the source, TCR beta CDR3 regions were amplified. TCR CDR3 underwent first-round RT-PCR with the HTBI primer set. Via MiXCR, TCRdb re-called the multiplex PCR reads, giving one row per CDR3 protein. The sample consists of a few hundred thousand distinct CDR3 sequences, around 45% of them appearing once. The germline V gene encodes CDR1 DFQATT and CDR2 SNEGSKA (reference sequence). The CDR3 consists of 15 residues. Trimming removed 6 bases from V and 5 bases from J, with 22 bases in between.

The chain uses TRBV20-1 and TRBJ2-5; D not certain. The sequencing sample was made of peripheral blood or thyroid tissue (not recorded which). The receptor was derived from an adult woman with Graves' disease, either hyperthyroidism or ophthalmopathy (not recorded which). Here the CDR3 DNA reads TGCAGTGCCCACAGTAGTCGTGGCACCGGGGAGACCCAGTACTTC. Its protein product is CSAHSSRGTGETQYF.